A single sample is the source of the 28 T cell receptor beta chains below, sequenced in a study of breast tumors, draining lymph nodes, adjacent tissues. TCRdb redid the calling of the multiplex PCR reads with MiXCR, one entry per CDR3 protein. The sample has about 47,000 distinct CDR3 sequences, under 30% seen once. The sequencing input was breast tumor tissue. Receptors were obtained from a female donor with breast cancer. Some clones in this sample may be carry-over from other donors' samples.

This clonotype was counted ten times or more. The chain recombines TRBV3-1 with TRBJ1-5; D not certain. Trimming cost V 8 bases and J 5 bases, with 4 bases left between them. This CDR3 has 10 residues. Germline CDR1 is LGHDT and CDR2 is YNNKEL (reference sequence). The CDR3 loop is CASLDQPQHF. The CDR3 nucleotides are TGTGCCAGCCTCGATCAGCCCCAGCATTTT.

This clonotype was counted ten times or more. J is TRBJ1-6 and V is TRBV19; the D gene is possibly TRBD1 (6 bases). From germline, CDR1 is LNHDA and CDR2 SQIVND (reference sequence). Deletions cut 3 bases from V and 9 bases from J, with 15 bases between. The CDR3 sequence is 15 residues long. CDR3 sequence: CASSIGRGTSSPLHF. The CDR3 DNA follows: TGTGCCAGTAGTATTGGCCGGGGGACAAGTTCACCCCTCCACTTT. Combining the CDR3 with reference TRBV19 and TRBJ1-6 gives the whole variable domain DGGITQSPKYLFRKEGQNVTLSCEQNLNHDAMYWYRQDPGQGLRLIYYSQIVNDFQKGDIAEGYSVSREKKESFPLTVTSAQKNPTAFYLCASSIGRGTSSPLHFGNGTRLTVT.

In this sample, this clonotype turned up many times. The CDR3 reads CASSTSGGNSGGFSTDTQYF. In nucleotides, the CDR3 is TGTGCCAGCAGCACCTCAGGGGGCAATAGCGGGGGGTTTTCCACAGATACGCAGTATTTT. The chain is built from TRBV9 and TRBJ2-3; 10 positions match TRBD2. Trimming took 4 bases from V and 2 from J; bases not matched to a gene: 19. Germline V gene sequence: CDR1 SGDLS, CDR2 YYNGEE. The CDR3 length is 20 residues.

The genes are TRBV24-1 and TRBJ2-3; 7 bases agree with TRBD1. The CDR3 runs to 15 residues. CDR1 KGHDR and CDR2 SFDVKD come from the germline V gene. The junction had 7 bases not matched to a gene; V was cut back by 4 bases and J by 4 bases. The CDR3 sequence: CATSDRETGADTQYF. CDR3 nucleotides: TGTGCCACCAGTGACCGAGAAACAGGGGCAGATACGCAGTATTTT.

This clonotype was counted a few times. The V and J genes are TRBV28 and TRBJ1-2; 11 bases are shared with TRBD1. The CDR3 length is 15 residues. V dropped 5 bases and J dropped 4; count of bases not matched to a gene: 6. The germline V gene encodes CDR1 MDHEN and CDR2 SYDVKM. For the CDR3, the DNA is TGTGCCAGCAGTCAAGGACAGGGGGCGGCCTATGGCTACACCTTC. This translates into CASSQGQGAAYGYTF.

This clonotype was detected ten times or more. The rearrangement links TRBV14 to TRBJ1-2; TRBD1 matches at 7 bases. Germline loops: CDR1 SGHDN, CDR2 FVKESK. CDR3 size: 13 residues. Unmatched junction bases numbered 8, after V lost 5 bases and J lost 8 bases. The CDR3 loop is CASSSWTGYGYTF. CDR3 DNA: TGTGCCAGCAGCTCCTGGACAGGTTACGGCTACACCTTC. The full variable domain, in which reference TRBV14 and TRBJ1-2 provide the parts outside the CDR3, is EAGVTQFPSHSVIEKGQTVTLRCDPISGHDNLYWYRRVMGKEIKFLLHFVKESKQDESGMPNNRFLAERTGGTYSTLKVQPAELEDSGVYFCASSSWTGYGYTFGSGTRLTVV.

This clonotype was seen many times. V and J are TRBV7-8 and TRBJ2-2; no definite D call. The CDR3 is made up of 13 amino acids. The V end lost 2 bases, the J end lost 7 bases, and 8 bases lay between the germline ends. Looked up from germline, CDR1 is SGHVS and CDR2 is FQNEAQ. CDR3 region: CASSLSIHGELFF. DNA for the CDR3: TGTGCCAGCAGCTTATCAATTCACGGGGAGCTGTTTTTT.

In this sample, this clonotype turned up many times. This chain connects TRBV20-1 to TRBJ1-2; D is unclear. V was clipped by 3 bases and J by 0 bases, with 8 bases between them. The CDR3 totals 13 residues. Germline CDR1 reads DFQATT; CDR2 reads SNEGSKA (reference sequence). CDR3 loop: CSASLPSNYGYTF. The DNA for the CDR3 is TGCAGTGCTAGTCTGCCTTCTAACTATGGCTACACCTTC.

This clonotype was seen many times. The chain employs TRBV20-1 and TRBJ1-3; 8 positions match TRBD1. Looked up from germline, CDR1 is DFQATT and CDR2 is SNEGSKA (reference sequence). The trim removed 6 bases at V and 4 bases at J, leaving 17 bases unmatched. This CDR3 comprises 17 residues. The CDR3 coding sequence is TGCAGTGCCAAGGACAGGGAGACTCCGTTTTTGGGAAACACCATATATTTT. Its protein product is CSAKDRETPFLGNTIYF.

This chain connects TRBV4-1 to TRBJ1-2, with TRBD1 matching 12 bases. CDR1 is MGHRA, CDR2 YSYEKL, per germline. This CDR3 region has 17 residues. V was pared by 0 bases and J by 7 bases, with 9 bases of the junction left unmatched. CDR3 protein: CASSQDFGTGGASGYTF. CDR3 in DNA: TGCGCCAGCAGCCAAGATTTCGGGACAGGGGGCGCGAGTGGCTACACCTTC.

This clonotype was counted ten times or more. The V gene is TRBV2, the J gene TRBJ2-5; tentatively, D is TRBD1 (5 bases). Trimming pared 8 bases from V and 6 bases from J, leaving 16 bases between. The CDR3 contains 13 residues. From germline, CDR1 is SNHLY and CDR2 FYNNEI. CDR3 sequence (DNA): TGTGCCAGCGTACCCGCAGGGATCCAGACCCAGTACTTC. It is translated as CASVPAGIQTQYF.

In this sample, this clonotype turned up many times. CDR3 region: CASSVGTDKNTIYF. CDR3 DNA sequence: TGTGCCAGCAGCGTAGGGACAGATAAAAACACCATATATTTT. The J gene is TRBJ1-3, the V gene TRBV9, with D perhaps TRBD1 (6 bases). There are 14 residues in the CDR3. The V end was cut by 0 bases, the J end by 6 bases, with 10 bases between. Per the germline V gene, CDR1 is SGDLS and CDR2 is YYNGEE.

This clonotype has at least ten counts. The rearrangement joins TRBV6-5 to TRBJ2-7; D might be TRBD2 (6 bases). V was pared by 2 bases and J by 3 bases, with 14 bases between. The CDR3 spans 15 residues. The germline V gene has CDR1 MNHEY and CDR2 SVGAGI. CDR3 coding DNA: TGTGCCAGCAGTTACAAGACTAGTCAACGCTACGAGCAGTACTTC. It translates to CASSYKTSQRYEQYF.

This clonotype showed up many times. The genes are TRBV20-1 and TRBJ1-2; unclear D gene. The ends were cut back, 5 bases at V and 4 bases at J, with 8 bases in the middle. The CDR3 spans 11 residues. Germline V lookup: CDR1 DFQATT, CDR2 SNEGSKA (reference sequence). This chain's CDR3 is CSASQPYGYTF. The CDR3, as DNA: TGCAGTGCTTCCCAGCCCTATGGCTACACCTTC.

To note about this clonotype: A much larger clone lies one base from this, so it may be a read error. V is TRBV19 and J is TRBJ1-4; D is undetermined. Germline-derived CDR1 and CDR2 are LNHDA and SQIVND (reference sequence). The CDR3 consists of 15 residues. This chain's CDR3 is CASSYLATPNEKLLF. CDR3 bases: TGTGCCAGTTCCTACCTGGCGACCCCTAATGAAAAACTGCTTTTT.

This clonotype came up many times. The chain has TRBV12-3 or TRBV12-4 and TRBJ2-6; D is ambiguous. CDR3 length: 18 amino acids. Between the trimmed V and J ends, which lost 2 bases and 0 bases, there was a span of 14 bases. For the CDR3, the DNA is TGTGCCAGCAGTTTACGCGAGAATGCAGACTCTGGGGCCAACGTCCTGACTTTC. Translating it yields CASSLRENADSGANVLTF.

The CDR3 sequence is CASSSFPGLAGGSSYNEQFF. The CDR3, as DNA: TGTGCCAGCAGTTCCTTTCCGGGACTAGCGGGGGGAAGCTCCTACAATGAGCAGTTCTTC. V is TRBV12-3 or TRBV12-4 and J is TRBJ2-1; 15 bases match TRBD2. The ends lost 4 bases at V and 0 bases at J; junction bases unmatched: 10. This CDR3 has 20 amino acids.

As concerns this clonotype: A much larger clonotype is one base distant, so this may be a read error. The genes are TRBV27 and TRBJ2-7; D is possibly TRBD1 (7 bases). Trimming took off 3 bases at V and 7 bases at J, with 16 bases between the two ends. The germline CDR1 and CDR2 sequences are MNHEY and SMNVEV (reference sequence). This CDR3 is 14 amino acids long. CDR3 sequence reads: CASSLQGGYNEQYF. The DNA of the CDR3 is TGTGCCAGCAGTTTGCAGGGGGGCTACAATGAGCAGTACTTC.

This clonotype was recorded at least ten times. V gene TRBV3-1 combines with J gene TRBJ1-3; D ambiguous. V dropped 1 base and J dropped 3 bases, with 13 bases sitting between them. Germline CDR1 reads LGHDT; CDR2 reads YNNKEL (reference sequence). This CDR3 is built from 16 residues. The CDR3 DNA reads TGTGCCAGCAGCCAAGGCCGAGGATCCAGTGGAAACACCATATATTTT. Encoded protein: CASSQGRGSSGNTIYF. Using reference TRBV3-1 and TRBJ1-3 for the parts outside the CDR3, the full variable domain is DTAVSQTPKYLVTQMGNDKSIKCEQNLGHDTMYWYKQDSKKFLKIMFSYNNKELIINETVPNRFSPKSPDKAHLNLHINSLELGDSAVYFCASSQGRGSSGNTIYFGEGSWLTVV.

This clonotype was detected many times. The chain has TRBV5-1 and TRBJ2-1; 9 bases agree with TRBD2. The germline CDR1 and CDR2 sequences are SGHRS and YFSETQ. V lost 0 bases to trimming and J lost 14 bases; unmatched junction nucleotides: 9. The CDR3 loop spans 14 amino acids. CDR3 loop: CASSLVPLAGGKFF. DNA of the CDR3: TGCGCCAGCAGCTTGGTCCCTTTGGCGGGAGGGAAGTTCTTC.

DNA for the CDR3: TGTGCCAGCAGTTTACAGACAGGGAACTATGGCTACACCTTC. This gives the protein CASSLQTGNYGYTF. The V and J genes are TRBV28 and TRBJ1-2, with TRBD1 matching over 7 bases. The CDR3 length is 14 residues. With V trimmed by 2 bases and J by 2 bases, 2 bases remained unmatched. Germline CDR1 and CDR2: MDHEN and SYDVKM.

This clonotype was recorded at least ten times. The chain has TRBV6-1 and TRBJ1-6; 8 bases align to TRBD1. Germline V lookup: CDR1 MNHNS, CDR2 SASEGT. The CDR3 has 15 amino acids. V lost 5 bases and J lost 5; bases outside the gene matches: 5. CDR3 amino acids: CASSPRQGHNSPLHF. DNA for the CDR3: TGTGCCAGCAGTCCCCGACAGGGGCATAATTCACCCCTCCACTTT.

A word on this clonotype: This may come from a read error, since a much larger clone is one base off. CDR3 protein: CAGGTEGGWAYGYTF. The DNA of the CDR3 is TGTGCCGGGGGGACAGAGGGTGGTTGGGCCTATGGCTACACCTTC. V usage is TRBV5-4 and J usage is TRBJ1-2, with TRBD1 matching 7 bases. CDR1 SGHNT and CDR2 YYREEE come from the germline V gene (reference sequence). The CDR3 covers 15 residues. Trimming cost V 10 bases and J 4 bases; bases outside gene matches: 16.

This clonotype came up many times. This chain connects TRBV2 to TRBJ2-7, with D hard to call. Trimming took 8 bases from V and 4 from J, leaving 9 bases between them. The CDR3 has 11 amino acids. Germline CDR1 and CDR2: SNHLY and FYNNEI. CDR3 sequence: CASEKRYEQYF. The CDR3 DNA reads TGTGCCAGCGAAAAGCGATACGAGCAGTACTTC.

This clonotype was observed at least ten times. The J gene is TRBJ1-5, the V gene TRBV11-3; D is unclear. The V end was cut by 5 bases, the J end by 2 bases, with 19 bases between. Germline values: CDR1 SGHNT, CDR2 YENEEA. CDR3 size: 17 residues. In DNA, the CDR3 is TGTGCCAGCAGCCCGCTCGGGTGGAGGGAGGGCAATCAGCCCCAGCATTTT. Its translation is CASSPLGWREGNQPQHF.

The sample holds many counts of this clonotype. The chain employs TRBV5-4 and TRBJ2-7; D possibly corresponds to TRBD2 (7 bases). Germline lookup yields CDR1 SGHNT and CDR2 YYREEE (reference sequence). The CDR3 is made up of 14 amino acids. Deletions cut 4 bases from V and 3 bases from J, with 14 bases between. CDR3 DNA: TGTGCCAGCAGCGCACAGGGAGGGCGCTACGAGCAGTACTTC. Translated: CASSAQGGRYEQYF.

This clonotype was recorded at least ten times. The CDR3 bases are TGTGCCAGCAGTTGGGGACTAGCGGGTAACACCGGGGAGCTGTTTTTT. It specifies CASSWGLAGNTGELFF. The chain joins TRBV12-3 or TRBV12-4 to TRBJ2-2, with TRBD2 matching over 12 bases. CDR3 length: 16 amino acids. Trimming took 4 bases from V and 2 from J; bases not matched to a gene: 2.

The rearrangement uses TRBV6-6 and TRBJ1-1; no firm D call. This CDR3 has 17 amino acids. Germline CDR1 is MNHNY and CDR2 is SVGAGI (reference sequence). V lost 0 bases, J lost 10 bases, and 24 bases lay in between. CDR3 bases: TGTGCCAGCAGTTACTCGTCAGGAGATACAACTCGCTCTGGAGCTTTCTTT. This translates into CASSYSSGDTTRSGAFF.